This TCR beta chain was found in a study of beta chain features in type 1 diabetes. Reverse transcribing all isolated RNA meant expressed TCRB transcripts were sequenced. Here immunoSEQ multiplex PCR was the method, and the copy in TCRdb shows in-frame clones only, minus some. The data show 200,000 to 300,000 clones, 25% to 30% seen once. Germline values: CDR1 LGHNA, CDR2 YSLEER. V lost 4 bases to trimming and J lost 0 bases; unmatched junction nucleotides: 4. CDR3 length: 15 residues. A single heparinised draw of roughly 100 mL on average was taken per donor. Populations isolated by sorting all had purity greater than 95%.

The sample comprised central memory CD4+ T cells from blood. The receptor was derived from a man between 25 and 39 years old in good health. The V call is TRBV4-3, the J call TRBJ2-7; TRBD1 matches at 9 bases. The CDR3 nucleotides are TGCGCCAGCAGCCGAGGACAGGGGAGCTCCTACGAGCAGTACTTC. This gives the protein CASSRGQGSSYEQYF.